What follows are 18 T cell receptor beta chains derived from one specimen sequenced in a study of early T cells in non-severe SARS-CoV-2 infection (dated by TCRdb to about 2021). Libraries were made using 5' RACE. Instrument used: NextSeq 500. The public reads were reprocessed in TCRdb via fastp at Q25 and MiXCR, keeping in-frame beta chains. Every distinct CDR3 protein forms one entry, paired with its most common genes and DNA. The sample yields approximately 56,000 distinct CDR3 sequences; 10% were counted once. Of the sample, around 6.3% is held by the ten largest clones. The sample consisted of whole blood. The receptors originated from an adult who was a healthcare worker with PCR-confirmed SARS-CoV-2 infection or an uninfected control (not recorded which).

This clonotype was seen ten or more times. The chain uses TRBV12-3 or TRBV12-4 and TRBJ2-2, with D hard to call. The CDR3 length is 11 residues. V lost 6 bases and J 6 bases, leaving 5 bases between the germline ends. For the CDR3, the DNA is TGTGCCAGCAGCCCCCCCGGGGAGCTGTTTTTT. Its translation: CASSPPGELFF.

This clonotype was seen many times. The V call is TRBV5-1, the J call TRBJ2-1; 8 bases map to TRBD2. Per the germline V gene, CDR1 is SGHRS and CDR2 is YFSETQ. CDR3 length: 17 residues. The trim removed 0 bases at V and 10 bases at J, leaving 15 bases unmatched. The CDR3 protein is CASSLAPVAGSTVEQFF. DNA of the CDR3: TGCGCCAGCAGCTTGGCCCCCGTAGCGGGGTCTACGGTCGAGCAGTTCTTC.

As to this clonotype: No conserved phenylalanine or tryptophan is present at the end of the CDR3, so a read error is the likely explanation. V and J are TRBV7-6 and TRBJ2-1, with 7 bases identical to TRBD1. The V and J ends lost 5 bases and 6 bases, in that order; junction bases with no gene match: 4. Germline V gives CDR1 SGHVS, CDR2 FNYEAQ. The CDR3 has 13 amino acids. CDR3 protein: CASSPRDSNEQFL. CDR3 in DNA: TGTGCCAGCAGCCCCCGGGACAGCAATGAGCAGTTCTTA.

This clonotype was detected many times. The chain couples TRBV6-2 or TRBV6-3 to TRBJ2-7; maybe TRBD1 (6 bases). The CDR3 consists of 17 residues. Germline CDR1 and CDR2: MNHEY and SVGEGT. V gave up 2 bases and J gave up 0 bases, with 17 bases separating them. This chain's CDR3 is CASSYEFGQPYSYEQYF. The CDR3 region has the DNA TGTGCCAGCAGTTACGAATTCGGACAGCCTTACTCCTACGAGCAGTACTTC.

This clonotype has ten or more counts. The chain combines TRBV19 with TRBJ2-7; D could derive from TRBD1 or TRBD2 (6 bases each). This CDR3 spans 16 amino acids. V was trimmed by 3 bases and J by 0 bases, leaving 15 bases between them. Germline V lookup: CDR1 LNHDA, CDR2 SQIVND (reference sequence). CDR3 amino acids: CASSIRGTSTSYEQYF. CDR3 bases: TGTGCCAGTAGTATCCGCGGGACATCAACCTCCTACGAGCAGTACTTC.

As concerns this clonotype: This could be a read error, since a much larger clone is one nucleotide away. This rearrangement joins TRBV5-1 to TRBJ1-3; TRBD1 is a possible D gene (5 bases). The length of the CDR3 is 15 residues. Germline lookup yields CDR1 SGHRS and CDR2 YFSETQ. CDR3 residues: CASSPGPLSANTIYF. The CDR3 DNA follows: TGCGCCAGCAGCCCGGGACCGTTGTCTGCAAACACCATATATTTT. Drawing the rest from reference TRBV5-1 and TRBJ1-3, the complete variable domain is KAGVTQTPRYLIKTRGQQVTLSCSPISGHRSVSWYQQTPGQGLQFLFEYFSETQRNKGNFPGRFSGRQFSNSRSEMNVSTLELGDSALYLCASSPGPLSANTIYFGEGSWLTVV.

This clonotype was seen more than once but under ten times. This rearrangement joins TRBV2 to TRBJ2-3; unclear D gene. The CDR3 has 10 residues. Per germline, CDR1 SNHLY and CDR2 FYNNEI. Trimming cost V 0 bases and J 14 bases, with 6 bases left between them. The CDR3 bases are TGTGCCAGCAGTGAAGCGCTCATGTATTTT. It is translated as CASSEALMYF.

This clonotype has only a few counts. The rearrangement uses TRBV27 and TRBJ2-7, with no clear D. V was clipped by 4 bases and J by 3 bases, with 10 bases between them. Germline lookup yields CDR1 MNHEY and CDR2 SMNVEV (reference sequence). This CDR3 contains 13 residues. CDR3 sequence (DNA): TGTGCCAGCAGTTCTGGGTCCCTCTACGAGCAGTACTTC. Its translation: CASSSGSLYEQYF.

CDR3 amino acids: CSVVRAETQYF. Here the CDR3 DNA reads TGCAGCGTTGTGAGGGCAGAGACCCAGTACTTC. The rearrangement joins TRBV29-1 to TRBJ2-5, with D tentatively TRBD2 (5 bases). The CDR3 loop spans 11 amino acids. The germline CDR1 and CDR2 sequences are SQVTM and ANQGSEA. Trimming took 4 bases from V and 4 from J, leaving 7 bases between them.

This clonotype turned up a few times. The rearrangement links TRBV6-2 or TRBV6-3 to TRBJ2-5, with no clear D. V was cut by 4 bases and J by 1 base, with 4 bases left in between. Germline V CDR1 and CDR2: MNHEY, SVGEGT. The CDR3 is 12 residues long. CDR3 nucleotides: TGTGCCAGCAGTTTCACCCAAGAGACCCAGTACTTC. It specifies CASSFTQETQYF.

This clonotype was seen many times. This rearrangement joins TRBV5-4 to TRBJ2-2; D gene ambiguous. The CDR3 has 16 residues. Trimming took off 0 bases at V and 1 base at J, with 10 bases between the two ends. Germline V CDR1 and CDR2: SGHNT, YYREEE (reference sequence). CDR3 bases: TGTGCCAGCAGCTTGGGATTCGTTTGGAACACCGGGGAGCTGTTTTTT. Protein product: CASSLGFVWNTGELFF.

This clonotype was counted at least ten times. The V and J genes are TRBV10-3 and TRBJ2-5; maybe TRBD2 (5 bases). This CDR3 is 13 amino acids long. Germline V gene lookup returns CDR1 ENHRY and CDR2 SYGVKD. Deletions cut 1 base from V and 4 bases from J, with 7 bases between. DNA of the CDR3: TGTGCCATCAGTGAGTTTGAGGGAGAGACCCAGTACTTC. It specifies CAISEFEGETQYF.

This clonotype has more than one count but fewer than ten. The chain combines TRBV10-1 with TRBJ2-7, with TRBD2 matching over 7 bases. V gave up 4 bases and J gave up 7 bases; unmatched junction bases: 13. Germline V gives CDR1 WNHNN, CDR2 SYGVQD (reference sequence). This CDR3 region has 15 residues. CDR3 in amino acids: CASSGTGTTVLEQYF. The CDR3 DNA follows: TGCGCCAGCAGTGGAACCGGGACTACCGTCCTGGAGCAGTACTTC.

The genes are TRBV25-1 and TRBJ2-2, with D hard to call. The V and J ends lost 4 bases and 1 base respectively, with 7 bases between them. Germline CDR1 MGHDK, CDR2 SYGVNS. The CDR3 covers 14 residues. CDR3 DNA sequence: TGTGCCAGCAGTGCGGTTCAGAACACCGGGGAGCTGTTTTTT. Translating it yields CASSAVQNTGELFF.

The CDR3 DNA reads as TGTGCCAGCAGTCAAACCACCAACACTGAAGCTTTCTTT. Protein product: CASSQTTNTEAFF. The gene calls are TRBV12-3 or TRBV12-4 and TRBJ1-1; no firm D call. The V gene lost 5 bases and the J gene lost 2 bases, with 9 bases spanning the gap. This CDR3 has 13 residues.

This clonotype showed up many times. The rearrangement joins TRBV6-1 to TRBJ1-3; no firm D call. Germline values: CDR1 MNHNS, CDR2 SASEGT. V dropped 7 bases and J dropped 0 bases, with 4 bases sitting between them. The CDR3 consists of 12 residues. CDR3 in DNA: TGTGCCAGCATCGGCTCTGGAAACACCATATATTTT. It translates to CASIGSGNTIYF.

This clonotype has at least ten counts. The CDR3 DNA reads TGTGCCAGCAGTCGGACAGAAGAGACCCAGTACTTC. Translation gives CASSRTEETQYF. V usage is TRBV12-3 or TRBV12-4 and J usage is TRBJ2-5; weak D call: TRBD1 (6 bases). Trimming cost V 5 bases and J 3 bases, with 7 bases left between them. The CDR3 covers 12 residues.

This clonotype was picked up many times. The V and J genes are TRBV7-9 and TRBJ2-3; the D is unclear. V dropped 4 bases and J dropped 6 bases, with 11 bases sitting between them. Germline V gene sequence: CDR1 SEHNR, CDR2 FQNEAQ (reference sequence). This CDR3 is built from 13 residues. As DNA, the CDR3 is TGTGCCAGCAGCTCAATGGGTGCGGATACGCAGTATTTT. This gives the protein CASSSMGADTQYF.